Listed here are 23 T cell receptor beta chains from one sample, sequenced in a study of blood T cells in healthy people across ages. With a J-beta primer mix and a sample-barcoded 5' primer, a second PCR ran roughly 6 to 12 cycles. TCRdb recomputed calls from the 5' RACE reads with MiXCR, one row per CDR3 protein. The repertoire holds 700,000 to 950,000 distinct CDR3 sequences, roughly 45% seen once, with around a fifth in the top ten. The source material was blood. These receptors all come from a woman aged 55-70 years in good health.

A word on this clonotype: A much more abundant neighbour one base away suggests this may be a read error. The rearrangement uses TRBV9 and TRBJ2-1, with TRBD2 identical over 10 bases. The CDR3 covers 15 residues. The V gene's germline CDR1 is SGDLS and CDR2 YYNGEE. The CDR3 region is CAGSVELAGYNEQFF. The DNA for the CDR3 is TGTGCCGGCAGCGTAGAACTAGCGGGGTACAATGAGCAGTTCTTC.

Comments on this clonotype: A junction boundary mismatches the germline segment, possibly from a read error. The chain couples TRBV7-8 to TRBJ2-1; D is uncertain. In germline, CDR1 is SGHVS, CDR2 FQNEAQ. This CDR3 spans 17 amino acids. This chain's CDR3 is CASSSLRSGSPYNERFF. CDR3 sequence (DNA): TGTGCCAGCAGCTCCCTAAGGTCCGGGTCTCCCTACAATGAGCGGTTCTTC.

This clonotype was recorded a few times. This chain joins TRBV5-1 and TRBJ2-7; perhaps D is TRBD1 or TRBD2 (5 bases each). The V and J ends lost 3 bases and 0 bases respectively, with 10 bases between them. This CDR3 has 14 amino acids. CDR1 is SGHRS and CDR2 is YFSETQ in the germline V gene. CDR3 sequence: CASSSRDASYEQYF. Written as DNA, the CDR3 is TGCGCCAGCAGCTCCCGGGACGCCTCCTACGAGCAGTACTTC.

This sequence joins TRBV7-2 and TRBJ2-7; D unresolved. CDR1 is SGHTA, CDR2 FQGNSA, per germline. This CDR3 comprises 14 residues. Deletions cut 4 bases from V and 7 bases from J, with 17 bases between. The CDR3 sequence: CASSSPGILREQYF. CDR3 nucleotide sequence: TGTGCCAGCAGCTCACCCGGTATTCTCAGGGAGCAGTACTTC.

The V call is TRBV5-6, the J call TRBJ2-1; D is unclear. CDR3 length: 11 amino acids. The V gene lost 7 bases and the J gene lost 6 bases, with 8 bases spanning the gap. The germline V gene encodes CDR1 SGHDT and CDR2 YYEEEE. The CDR3 DNA sequence: TGTGCCAGCTGGGCTACCAATGAGCAGTTCTTC. Amino acids: CASWATNEQFF.

The J gene is TRBJ1-4, the V gene TRBV6-1, with TRBD1 matching 10 bases. Germline values: CDR1 MNHNS, CDR2 SASEGT. J lost 0 bases, V lost 5 bases, and 6 bases had no gene match. This CDR3 is built from 17 residues. Here the CDR3 DNA reads TGTGCCAGCAGTCCCTTTGGACAGGGGGCAACTAATGAAAAACTGTTTTTT. It specifies CASSPFGQGATNEKLFF.

The chain recombines TRBV20-1 with TRBJ2-1; 9 bases agree with TRBD1. Germline V lookup: CDR1 DFQATT, CDR2 SNEGSKA (reference sequence). The J segment lost 8 bases and the V segment lost 1 base, leaving 9 bases of the junction unmatched. The CDR3 totals 15 residues. This CDR3 reads CSARAGDRGGHEQFF. The CDR3 nucleotides read TGCAGTGCTAGAGCCGGAGACAGGGGGGGACATGAGCAGTTCTTC.

The chain couples TRBV27 to TRBJ1-5; weak D call: TRBD1 (5 bases). The CDR3 has 16 residues. Germline assignment: CDR1 MNHEY and CDR2 SMNVEV (reference sequence). V was shortened by 1 base and J by 0 bases, with 10 bases between the two germline ends. CDR3 nucleotides: TGTGCCAGCAGTTTATGGGGACGTAATAGCAATCAGCCCCAGCATTTT. As protein: CASSLWGRNSNQPQHF.

This chain joins TRBV27 and TRBJ2-1; D may be TRBD1 or TRBD2 (5 bases each). Trimming shortened V by 2 bases and J by 6 bases, and 20 bases separated the two germline ends. CDR1 and CDR2 from the germline V gene are MNHEY and SMNVEV (reference sequence). There are 17 residues in the CDR3. CDR3 nucleotides: TGTGCCAGCAGTTTACGATGGGGCGTAGGTGGAGGCAATGAGCAGTTCTTC. Its translation is CASSLRWGVGGGNEQFF.

The CDR3 DNA sequence: TGCAGTGCTAGAGATATAACTAATGAAAAACTGTTTTTT. Amino acids: CSARDITNEKLFF. The chain combines TRBV20-1 with TRBJ1-4; D is unclear. Germline CDR1 reads DFQATT; CDR2 reads SNEGSKA (reference sequence). CDR3 length: 13 amino acids. The V end was cut by 0 bases, the J end by 1 base, with 3 bases between.

This clonotype was observed a handful of times. V and J are TRBV12-3 or TRBV12-4 and TRBJ1-2; D perhaps matches TRBD1 (6 bases). The CDR3 runs 16 residues. V was trimmed by 4 bases and J by 1 base, leaving 16 bases between them. The CDR3 loop is CASSSVGGDINYGYTF. CDR3 DNA sequence: TGTGCCAGCAGTTCCGTAGGGGGGGATATTAACTATGGCTACACCTTC.

This chain connects TRBV2 to TRBJ2-1; D ambiguous. Germline V gene sequence: CDR1 SNHLY, CDR2 FYNNEI. The CDR3 sequence is 14 residues long. V was trimmed by 6 bases and J by 6 bases, leaving 15 bases between them. CDR3 nucleotides: TGTGCCAGCAGAAGCGAGGCGGTCTTCAATGAGCAGTTCTTC. As protein: CASRSEAVFNEQFF.

As DNA, the CDR3 is TGTGCCAGCACCCCCCGGGGGGGCCACTATAATTCACCCCTCCACTTT. Translated, it gives CASTPRGGHYNSPLHF. The chain is built from TRBV12-3 or TRBV12-4 and TRBJ1-6; the D gene is possibly TRBD1 (6 bases). Trimming took 7 bases from V and 3 from J, leaving 16 bases between them. The CDR3 consists of 16 residues.

The V and J genes are TRBV20-1 and TRBJ2-7; D is unresolved. The CDR3 totals 13 residues. Per the germline V gene, CDR1 is DFQATT and CDR2 is SNEGSKA (reference sequence). V lost 5 bases, J lost 0 bases, and 11 bases lay in between. The CDR3 DNA sequence: TGCAGTGCTTCATCTTACTCCTCCTACGAGCAGTACTTC. Its translation: CSASSYSSYEQYF.

This clonotype has only a few counts. The CDR3 DNA sequence: TGTGCCAGCAGGGCACCGGGACTAGTAGGGGCCGGGGAGCTGTTTTTT. Translated: CASRAPGLVGAGELFF. The V and J genes are TRBV28 and TRBJ2-2, with TRBD2 matching 8 bases. CDR1 and CDR2 from the germline V gene are MDHEN and SYDVKM. CDR3 size: 16 residues. The ends lost 6 bases at V and 6 bases at J; junction bases unmatched: 12.

The chain combines TRBV25-1 with TRBJ2-3; maybe TRBD1 (6 bases). Germline V gene data show CDR1 as MGHDK and CDR2 as SYGVNS. The V and J ends lost 3 bases and 2 bases respectively, with 15 bases between them. The CDR3 has 16 residues. In DNA, the CDR3 is TGTGCCAGCAGTGACGACAGGACCGTATCCACAGATACGCAGTATTTT. This translates into CASSDDRTVSTDTQYF.

The rearrangement joins TRBV4-1 to TRBJ2-7; 15 positions match TRBD2. V lost 3 bases and J lost 4; bases outside the gene matches: 4. In germline, CDR1 is MGHRA, CDR2 YSYEKL. There are 16 residues in the CDR3. CDR3 sequence (DNA): TGCGCCAGCAGCCAGGGCGGGACTAGCGGGAGGTACGAGCAGTACTTC. As protein: CASSQGGTSGRYEQYF.

This clonotype has just a few counts. The V call is TRBV7-3, the J call TRBJ2-1; 8 positions agree with TRBD2. The CDR3 covers 14 residues. Trimming removed 4 bases from V and 8 bases from J; junction bases left unmatched: 7. The germline V gene encodes CDR1 SGHTA and CDR2 FQGTGA. The CDR3 DNA follows: TGTGCCAGCAGCTCTGGACTAGCTGGCCATGAGCAGTTCTTC. It codes for CASSSGLAGHEQFF.

This clonotype was recorded once. The junction departs from germline at one end; a sequencing error may be responsible. This sequence joins TRBV3-1 and TRBJ2-3; 8 nucleotides match TRBD2. The CDR3 contains 17 residues. Germline CDR1 and CDR2: LGHDT and YNNKEL (reference sequence). The CDR3 is CASSQLRGGLSTGTQYF. CDR3 nucleotide sequence: TGTGCCAGCAGCCAACTACGGGGGGGCCTTAGCACAGGTACGCAGTATTTT.

This sequence joins TRBV3-1 and TRBJ2-7, with TRBD1 as a possible D gene (6 bases). V dropped 3 bases and J dropped 7 bases, with 16 bases sitting between them. Germline V gene sequence: CDR1 LGHDT, CDR2 YNNKEL (reference sequence). The CDR3 sequence is 14 residues long. This CDR3 is CASSHRQGKGEQYF. The CDR3 DNA reads as TGTGCCAGCAGCCATAGGCAGGGGAAAGGGGAGCAGTACTTC.

The sample holds a few counts of this clonotype. The J gene is TRBJ2-5, the V gene TRBV3-1; D gene unclear. Germline CDR1 and CDR2: LGHDT and YNNKEL (reference sequence). With 0 bases removed from V and 4 bases from J, the gap between germline ends came to 9 bases. The length of the CDR3 is 14 residues. In DNA form, the CDR3 reads TGTGCCAGCAGCCAAGATCTAGGGTCAGAGACCCAGTACTTC. The encoded protein is CASSQDLGSETQYF.

The J gene is TRBJ2-5, the V gene TRBV30; D remains unclear. Trimming took 0 bases from V and 2 from J, leaving 7 bases between them. The CDR3 extends over 13 amino acids. The germline V gene has CDR1 GTSNPN and CDR2 SVGIG (reference sequence). DNA of the CDR3: TGTGCCTGGAGTGTACGAGCTCAAGAGACCCAGTACTTC. Its protein product is CAWSVRAQETQYF.

This clonotype occurred once. The gene calls are TRBV28 and TRBJ1-2; D is unclear. CDR3 length equals 13 residues. Trimming took 8 bases from V and 4 from J, leaving 14 bases between them. Germline-derived CDR1 and CDR2 are MDHEN and SYDVKM. This CDR3 reads CASGIVRAYGYTF. In nucleotides, the CDR3 is TGTGCCAGCGGGATCGTGAGGGCCTATGGCTACACCTTC.